This T cell receptor beta chain appears in the sequencing data of a study of shared clonotypes between healthy human individuals. As for the study in general: Those who served as donors were a couple of women and a few men between the ages of 18 and 49.

Findings of the study overall: Clonotype sharing among donors was expected to depend on sequencing depth.

A deep-level run was used for the assay. Unsorted PBMC replicate PCRs used about 290 ng DNA, 25,000 to 35,000 T cell genomes. TCRdb keeps only in-frame clones here, not all; method: immunoSEQ multiplex PCR. Found here are about half a million clones, approximately 77% of them singletons; the top ten hold about 12%. This CDR3 comprises 14 residues. V lost 8 bases and J 2 bases, leaving 15 bases between the germline ends. Germline CDR1 is LNHDA and CDR2 is SQIVND (reference sequence). This clone was seen repeatedly, ten times or more. Its cognate antigen is unknown. Other DNA variants within this sample encode the same CDR3.

The material sequenced was PBMCs. The V and J genes are TRBV19 and TRBJ1-1; D may be TRBD1 (5 bases). This receptor was identified in a woman aged 40 to 50 in good health. Some clones in this sample may be carry-over from other donors' samples. The CDR3 nucleotides are TGTGCCAGTCGAGGCGGGGCTACTAACACTGAAGCTTTCTTT. It is translated as CASRGGATNTEAFF.